This T cell receptor (beta chain) was retrieved from a study of blood T cell repertoires in COVID-19. Study summary: The United States, Italy and Spain provided the acute and convalescent COVID-19 samples. PBMCs, B-cell-depleted T cells, or T cells provided the cDNA or gDNA that made up the material.

Study processing details: How many nucleated cells were present was estimated from reference gene primer amplification. Libraries were prepared by immunoSEQ multiplex PCR; TCRdb keeps only in-frame clonotypes and omits some of them. From that table come the V and J calls and clone size; the DNA was used to work out D and trimming. The table includes 150,000 to 200,000 clones, approximately 82% detected once. The CDR3 totals 17 residues. Per germline, CDR1 LGHNA and CDR2 YNFKEQ. Trimming left V 0 bases short and J 7 bases short, with 22 bases between. The sample taken for sequencing was peripheral blood. The TCR sequence derives from an older man who had recovered from COVID-19. This chain joins TRBV4-2 and TRBJ2-7; the D gene is possibly TRBD2 (7 bases). The CDR3 DNA sequence: TGTGCCAGCAGCCAAGATAGGGGGGGTAGCGGCAGCCGGGAGCAGTACTTC. Amino acids: CASSQDRGGSGSREQYF.